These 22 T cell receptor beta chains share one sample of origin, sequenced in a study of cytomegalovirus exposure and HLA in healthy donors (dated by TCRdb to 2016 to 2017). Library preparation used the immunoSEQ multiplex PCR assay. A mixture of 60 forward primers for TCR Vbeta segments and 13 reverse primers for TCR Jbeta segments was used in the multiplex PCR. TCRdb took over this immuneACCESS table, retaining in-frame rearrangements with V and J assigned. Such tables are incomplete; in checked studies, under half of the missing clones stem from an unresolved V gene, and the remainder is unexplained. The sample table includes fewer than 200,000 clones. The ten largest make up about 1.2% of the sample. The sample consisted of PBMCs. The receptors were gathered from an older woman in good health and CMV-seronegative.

The CDR3 here is CASSLGRNEQFF. Here the CDR3 DNA reads TGTGCCAGCAGCTTAGGGAGAAATGAGCAGTTCTTC. V usage is TRBV7-6 and J usage is TRBJ2-1, with D unclear. In germline, CDR1 is SGHVS, CDR2 FNYEAQ. The CDR3 extends over 12 amino acids. V lost 1 base, J lost 7 bases, and 5 bases lay in between.

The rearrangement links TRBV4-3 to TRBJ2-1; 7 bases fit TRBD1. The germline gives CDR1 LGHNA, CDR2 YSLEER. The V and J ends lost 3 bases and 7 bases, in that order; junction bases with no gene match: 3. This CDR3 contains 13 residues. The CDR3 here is CASSQGTANEQFF. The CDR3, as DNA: TGCGCCAGCAGCCAGGGGACAGCAAATGAGCAGTTCTTC.

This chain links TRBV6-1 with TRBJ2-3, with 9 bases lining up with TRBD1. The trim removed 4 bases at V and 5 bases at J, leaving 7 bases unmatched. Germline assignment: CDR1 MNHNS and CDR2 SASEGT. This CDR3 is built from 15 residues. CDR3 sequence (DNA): TGTGCCAGCAGTGGATTGGGACAGGGTAAAGATACGCAGTATTTT. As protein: CASSGLGQGKDTQYF.

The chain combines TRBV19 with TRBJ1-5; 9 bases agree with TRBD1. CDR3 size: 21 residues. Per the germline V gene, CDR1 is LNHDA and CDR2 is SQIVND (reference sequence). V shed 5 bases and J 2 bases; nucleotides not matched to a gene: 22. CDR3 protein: CASSLSHRGRFSLSGNQPQHF. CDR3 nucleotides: TGTGCCAGTAGTCTATCCCACAGGGGGCGGTTCTCCCTGTCCGGCAATCAGCCCCAGCATTTT.

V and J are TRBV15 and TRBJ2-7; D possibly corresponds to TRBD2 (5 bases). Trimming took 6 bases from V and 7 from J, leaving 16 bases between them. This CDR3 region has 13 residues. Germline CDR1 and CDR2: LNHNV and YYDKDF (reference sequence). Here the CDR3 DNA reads TGTGCCACCAGGGCAACGGGGAAGGGAGAGCAGTACTTC. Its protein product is CATRATGKGEQYF.

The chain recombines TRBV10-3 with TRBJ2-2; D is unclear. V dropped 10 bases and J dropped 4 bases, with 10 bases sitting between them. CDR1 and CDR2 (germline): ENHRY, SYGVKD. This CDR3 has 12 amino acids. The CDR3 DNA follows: TGTGCCACCCTCCTCAGCACCGGGGAGCTGTTTTTT. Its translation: CATLLSTGELFF.

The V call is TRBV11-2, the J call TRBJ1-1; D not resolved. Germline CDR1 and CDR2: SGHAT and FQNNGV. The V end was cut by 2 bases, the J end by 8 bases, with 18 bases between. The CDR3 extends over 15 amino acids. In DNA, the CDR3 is TGTGCCAGCAGCTTATTTTCGCGGCCCTTCGGGGAAGCTTTCTTT. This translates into CASSLFSRPFGEAFF.

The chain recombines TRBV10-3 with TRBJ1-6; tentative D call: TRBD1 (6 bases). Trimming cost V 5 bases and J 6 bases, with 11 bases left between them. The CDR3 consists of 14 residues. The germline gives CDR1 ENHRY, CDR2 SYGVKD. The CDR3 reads CAISLGQSNSPLHF. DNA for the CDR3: TGTGCCATCAGTCTCGGACAGAGTAATTCACCCCTCCACTTT.

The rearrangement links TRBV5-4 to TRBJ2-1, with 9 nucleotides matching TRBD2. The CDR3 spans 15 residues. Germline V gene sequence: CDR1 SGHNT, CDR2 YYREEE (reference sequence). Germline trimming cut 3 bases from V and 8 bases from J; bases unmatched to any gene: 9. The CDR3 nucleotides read TGTGCCAGCAGCTCCCCGAGTAGCGGGAGACATGAGCAGTTCTTC. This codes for CASSSPSSGRHEQFF.

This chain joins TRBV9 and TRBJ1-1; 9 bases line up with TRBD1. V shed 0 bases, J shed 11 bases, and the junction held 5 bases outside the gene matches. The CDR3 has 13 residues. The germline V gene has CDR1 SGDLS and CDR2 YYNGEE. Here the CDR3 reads CASSVEGDRAAFF. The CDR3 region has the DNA TGTGCCAGCAGCGTAGAGGGGGACAGGGCCGCTTTCTTT.

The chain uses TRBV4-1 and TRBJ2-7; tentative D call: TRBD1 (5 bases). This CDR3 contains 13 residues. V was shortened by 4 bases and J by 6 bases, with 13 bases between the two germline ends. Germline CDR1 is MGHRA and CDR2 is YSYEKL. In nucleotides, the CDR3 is TGCGCCAGCAGCCGACAGCAGGACCGCGAGCAGTACTTC. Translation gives CASSRQQDREQYF.

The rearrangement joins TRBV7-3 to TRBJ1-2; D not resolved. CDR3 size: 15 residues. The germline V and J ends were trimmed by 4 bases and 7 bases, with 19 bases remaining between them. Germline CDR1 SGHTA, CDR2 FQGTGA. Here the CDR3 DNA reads TGTGCCAGCAGCTACGAACCCGGGAGTAAAAGTGGCTACACCTTC. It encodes CASSYEPGSKSGYTF.

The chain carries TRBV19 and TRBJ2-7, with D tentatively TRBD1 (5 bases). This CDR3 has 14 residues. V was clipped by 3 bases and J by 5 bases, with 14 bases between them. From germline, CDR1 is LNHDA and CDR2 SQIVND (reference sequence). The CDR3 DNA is TGTGCCAGTAGTATTAGGGGCGCGCACCACGAGCAGTACTTC. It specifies CASSIRGAHHEQYF.

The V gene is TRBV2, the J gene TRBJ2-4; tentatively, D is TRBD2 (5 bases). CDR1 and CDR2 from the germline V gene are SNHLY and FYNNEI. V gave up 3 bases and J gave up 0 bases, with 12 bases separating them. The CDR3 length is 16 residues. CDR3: CASSDTGWLAKNIQYF. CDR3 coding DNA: TGTGCCAGCAGTGATACGGGGTGGTTAGCCAAAAACATTCAGTACTTC.

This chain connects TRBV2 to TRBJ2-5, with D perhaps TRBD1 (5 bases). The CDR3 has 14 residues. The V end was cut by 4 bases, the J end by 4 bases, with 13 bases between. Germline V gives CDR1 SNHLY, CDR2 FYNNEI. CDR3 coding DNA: TGTGCCAGCAGTGGTCCAGGGCCAAGAGAGACCCAGTACTTC. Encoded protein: CASSGPGPRETQYF.

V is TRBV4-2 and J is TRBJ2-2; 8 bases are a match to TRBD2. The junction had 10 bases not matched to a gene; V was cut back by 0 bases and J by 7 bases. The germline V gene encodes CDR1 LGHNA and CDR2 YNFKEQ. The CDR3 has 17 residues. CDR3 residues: CASSQDLREGLGGELFF. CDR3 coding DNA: TGTGCCAGCAGCCAAGATCTCCGGGAGGGGCTCGGCGGGGAGCTGTTTTTT.

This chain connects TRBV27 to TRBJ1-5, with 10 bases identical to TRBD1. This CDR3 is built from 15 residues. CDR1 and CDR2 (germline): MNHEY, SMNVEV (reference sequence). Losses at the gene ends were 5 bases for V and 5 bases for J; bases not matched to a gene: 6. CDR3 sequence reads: CASSPTDRGDQPQHF. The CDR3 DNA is TGTGCCAGCAGTCCAACGGACAGGGGGGATCAGCCCCAGCATTTT.

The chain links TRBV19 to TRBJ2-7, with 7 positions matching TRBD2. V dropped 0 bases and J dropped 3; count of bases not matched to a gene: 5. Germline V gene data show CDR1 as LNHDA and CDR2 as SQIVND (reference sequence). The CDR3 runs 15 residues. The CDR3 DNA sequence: TGTGCCAGTAGTATAGATCTCCTAGCGGACTACGAGCAGTACTTC. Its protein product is CASSIDLLADYEQYF.

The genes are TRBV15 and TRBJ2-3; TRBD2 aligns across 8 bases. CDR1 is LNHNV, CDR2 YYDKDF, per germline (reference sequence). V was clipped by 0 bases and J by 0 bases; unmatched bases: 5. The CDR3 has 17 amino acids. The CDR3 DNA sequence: TGTGCCACCAGCAGAGATGGGCCTAGCGGGAGCACAGATACGCAGTATTTT. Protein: CATSRDGPSGSTDTQYF.

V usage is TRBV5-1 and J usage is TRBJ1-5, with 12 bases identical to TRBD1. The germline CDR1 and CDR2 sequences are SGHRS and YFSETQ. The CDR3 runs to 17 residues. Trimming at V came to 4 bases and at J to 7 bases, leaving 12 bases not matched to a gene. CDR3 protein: CASSPGDRGLVGQPQHF. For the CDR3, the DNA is TGCGCCAGCAGCCCAGGGGACAGGGGGCTAGTAGGCCAGCCCCAGCATTTT.

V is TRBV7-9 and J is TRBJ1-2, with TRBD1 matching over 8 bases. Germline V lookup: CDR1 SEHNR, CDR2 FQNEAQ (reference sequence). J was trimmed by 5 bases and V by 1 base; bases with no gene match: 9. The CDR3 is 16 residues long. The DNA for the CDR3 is TGTGCCAGCAGCTTAGTCCAGGGACAGGCGGGGTATGGCTACACCTTC. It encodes CASSLVQGQAGYGYTF.

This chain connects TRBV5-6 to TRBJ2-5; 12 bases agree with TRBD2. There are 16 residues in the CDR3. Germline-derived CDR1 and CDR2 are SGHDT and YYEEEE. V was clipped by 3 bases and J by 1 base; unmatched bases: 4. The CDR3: CASSWRLAGVQETQYF. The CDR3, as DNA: TGTGCCAGCAGCTGGAGACTAGCGGGGGTCCAAGAGACCCAGTACTTC.